This TCR beta chain was sequenced in a study of beta chain features in type 1 diabetes. General study results and limits: TCRB CDR3s from Type 1 diabetes patients were moderately but significantly shorter in all four CD4+ subsets.

The study reverse transcribed the entire isolated RNA, so it sequenced expressed TCRB transcripts. Approximately 3.7 million reads per sample on average were obtained from naive, central memory and regulatory T cell samples. The table came from immunoSEQ multiplex PCR; TCRdb's copy has only in-frame clones and leaves some out. In the table there are about 170,000 clones, approximately 7.8% of which are singletons. Staining for CD45RO/CCR7/CD25/CD127/CD95/CD27 allowed sorting of CD4+ naive, central memory, regulatory and stem cell-like memory cells. Purity exceeded 95% in all sorted populations. In the case of this clone: Its target is not known.

This clonotype was obtained from a woman in her thirties or forties with type 1 diabetes. Sequencing was performed on central memory CD4+ T cells from blood.

CDR3 DNA sequence: TGTGCCACCTCGGGACAACGGTTGGATAGCAATCAGCCCCAGCATTTT. It encodes CATSGQRLDSNQPQHF. The chain joins TRBV19 to TRBJ1-5; possible D gene TRBD1, 6 bases. The CDR3 sequence is 16 residues long. V shed 10 bases and J shed 0 bases, with 19 bases lying between them. CDR1 LNHDA and CDR2 SQIVND come from the germline V gene (reference sequence). Looking up the rest from reference TRBV19 and TRBJ1-5 gives the full variable domain: DGGITQSPKYLFRKEGQNVTLSCEQNLNHDAMYWYRQDPGQGLRLIYYSQIVNDFQKGDIAEGYSVSREKKESFPLTVTSAQKNPTAFYLCATSGQRLDSNQPQHFGDGTRLSIL.